The entry that follows covers one T cell receptor (beta chain) sequence. Its target is not known. The time point is: neoterminal ileum biopsy at postoperative endoscopy, about 6 months after surgery. Patients were adults with ileal or ileocolonic Crohn's disease needing resection. Clones were read by immunoSEQ multiplex PCR, and TCRdb kept only the in-frame ones, dropping some. The sample carries roughly 4,400 clones, about 82% recorded once. These data come from a study of T cell repertoires in ileal Crohn's disease. Study-wide points: Endoscopy was done a median roughly 6.9 months after surgery. Sorted CD8 T cells held more high-frequency clones than CD4.

The CDR3 covers 15 residues. In germline, CDR1 is MNHNS, CDR2 SASEGT. After removal of 3 bases from V and 1 base from J, the junction contained 2 bases not matched to a gene. The J gene is TRBJ2-3, the V gene TRBV6-1, with 9 bases lining up with TRBD2. The TCR originated in an adult with Crohn's disease. Source material: ileal tissue. The CDR3 protein is CASSEVAGGTDTQYF. The CDR3 nucleotides are TGTGCCAGCAGTGAGGTAGCGGGAGGCACAGATACGCAGTATTTT.